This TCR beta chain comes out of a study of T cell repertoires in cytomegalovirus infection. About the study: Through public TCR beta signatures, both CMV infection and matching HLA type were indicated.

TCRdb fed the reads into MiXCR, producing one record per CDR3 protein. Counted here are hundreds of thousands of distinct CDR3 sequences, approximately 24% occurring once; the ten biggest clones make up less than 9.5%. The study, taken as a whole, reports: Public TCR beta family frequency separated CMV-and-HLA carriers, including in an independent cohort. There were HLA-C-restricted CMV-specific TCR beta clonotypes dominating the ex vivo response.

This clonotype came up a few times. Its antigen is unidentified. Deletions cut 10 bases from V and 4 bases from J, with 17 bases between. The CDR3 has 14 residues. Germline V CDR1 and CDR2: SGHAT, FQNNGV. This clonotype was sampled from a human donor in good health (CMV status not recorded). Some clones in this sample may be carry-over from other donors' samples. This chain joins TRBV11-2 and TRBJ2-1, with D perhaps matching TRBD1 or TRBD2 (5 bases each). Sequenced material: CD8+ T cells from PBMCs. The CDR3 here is CATTGPWVYNEQFF. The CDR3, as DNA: TGTGCCACCACGGGACCTTGGGTTTACAATGAGCAGTTCTTC.